This T cell receptor (beta chain) stems from a study of shared T cell receptors in the human thymus (dated by TCRdb to about 2021). About the investigation overall: The study examined how self-reactive, shared T-cell receptor alpha chains are generated in the human thymus.

CDR1 and CDR2, looked up from the germline V gene (reference sequence), are SGHKS and YYEKEE. V gives up 0 bases and J gives up 4 bases, and the segment between their germline ends measures 13 bases. The CDR3 starts with the cysteine, ends with the phenylalanine, and has 15 residues. Only the CDR3 portion is preserved as DNA: 45 bases, with reading frame beginning at the first base. Receptor amplification or capture employed the immunoSEQ multiplex PCR assay. TCRdb stores this immuneACCESS table with in-frame sequences only. Part of the clones is absent; in the studies checked, under half of the shortfall reflects unresolved V genes, and no reason is known for the rest. Counted in this sample were hundreds of thousands of clones; more than 75% of them appeared once. The ten largest clones capture 0.0094% of the sample. Of note for this clone: Its cognate antigen has yet to be identified. Base qualities are not provided; no much larger clone lies one nucleotide away.

The data also belong to a second study, concerning human thymus T cells. Reported in the second study: In Finland, the donors were immunologically healthy infants who were having open corrective cardiac surgery for congenital heart defects. The thymus tissue came from surgical resects taken out during corrective cardiac surgery. Biased V and J gene segment usage appeared to be present in both thymic and peripheral blood repertoires. According to the related research, thymic TCR repertoires were highly overlapping among unrelated individuals. The study described the TCR alpha and beta repertoires in under ten infant thymus samples and a few matching peripheral blood samples. The infant donors were about 7 to 250 days old, and the cohort included roughly six males and a couple of females. After being mechanically released from the tissue, thymocytes were kept at -70 degrees C in pellets of about 10-33 million cells. A QIAsymphony instrument was used to extract genomic DNA from the frozen cell pellets. Using the immunoSEQ multiplex PCR assay, the TCRB and TCRAD loci were amplified from a standardized quantity of quality-controlled genomic DNA. The amplicons spanned the V(D)J region and were long enough to cover the CDR3 and allow V and J genes to be identified. Through the commercial immunoSEQ service, the amplicons were sequenced on an Illumina platform. Primer bias and sequencing errors were corrected as previously described, and TCRAD and TCRB definitions were based on the IMGT database. immunoSEQ Analyzer 3.0 and VDJTools were used for repertoire analysis, which covered basic statistics, V/J segment usage, diversity estimates, rarefaction and pairwise overlap. Diversity was estimated with Chao1, ChaoE, Efron-Thisted, Shannon and inverse Simpson indices, and also on datasets down-sampled to the smallest sample. Repertoire overlap used strict matching of CDR3 nucleotide sequence, V gene and J gene, with Jaccard-based multidimensional scaling clustering. On average, thymus samples gave hundreds of thousands of unique TCRB clonotypes, whereas blood samples gave about 84,000.

Recombination connected TRBV5-5 to TRBJ1-2; tentative D gene TRBD1, with 5 bases matching. Material for sequencing was thymocytes. The receptor's source is a boy under three years old with a congenital heart defect. Donor details come from another sample of the same person, matched by shared clones. Here is the DNA: TGTGCCAGCAGCTTGGCCGGGCTGGGGGGCTATGGCTACACCTTC. It translates to CASSLAGLGGYGYTF.